The 20 T cell receptor beta chains in this list originate from one sample, sequenced in a study of T cells in tuberculosis. TCRdb's copy holds only in-frame clones and misses some; the assay was immunoSEQ multiplex PCR. The sample shows more than 30,000 clones, approximately 95% of them seen only once. The sample taken for sequencing was PBMCs. These receptor sequences come from a donor aged 10 to 29 with latent tuberculosis or without tuberculosis infection.

V and J are TRBV7-8 and TRBJ1-5, with D perhaps TRBD1 (6 bases). There are 15 residues in the CDR3. Trimming removed 5 bases at V and 4 bases at J, with 15 bases between. Germline V CDR1 and CDR2: SGHVS, FQNEAQ. CDR3 DNA: TGTGCCAGCAGCCCAGAGGGGGGGCCGAATCAGCCCCAGCATTTT. Translating it yields CASSPEGGPNQPQHF.

The V call is TRBV5-5, the J call TRBJ1-1, with D perhaps TRBD1 (5 bases). CDR3 length: 14 residues. V was clipped by 1 base and J by 4 bases, with 11 bases between them. Germline values: CDR1 SGHKS, CDR2 YYEKEE (reference sequence). CDR3 DNA sequence: TGTGCCAGCAGCTTGCTCAGGGCTGGCACTGAAGCTTTCTTT. Amino acids: CASSLLRAGTEAFF.

This clone was detected a few times. This chain connects TRBV5-6 to TRBJ2-7; the match to TRBD2 covers 8 bases. The CDR3 has 14 amino acids. V lost 2 bases and J lost 6; bases outside the gene matches: 7. Germline V CDR1 and CDR2: SGHDT, YYEEEE. The CDR3 sequence is CASSLIGLAREQYF. CDR3 bases: TGTGCCAGCAGCTTAATTGGACTAGCACGCGAGCAGTACTTC.

The rearrangement joins TRBV6-6 to TRBJ1-1; a possible D gene is TRBD1 (5 bases). V was trimmed by 7 bases and J by 10 bases, leaving 7 bases between them. The CDR3 runs 9 residues. Germline V gene sequence: CDR1 MNHNY, CDR2 SVGAGI (reference sequence). This CDR3 is CASTTAAFF. CDR3 coding DNA: TGTGCCAGCACGACAGCAGCTTTCTTT.

This chain links TRBV5-1 with TRBJ1-1; no definite D call. This CDR3 region has 13 residues. Germline V gene sequence: CDR1 SGHRS, CDR2 YFSETQ. The V and J ends lost 1 base and 8 bases respectively, with 12 bases between them. The CDR3 is CASSLTMSSEAFF. Written as DNA, the CDR3 is TGCGCCAGCAGCTTGACAATGTCATCCGAAGCTTTCTTT.

The V gene is TRBV7-8, the J gene TRBJ2-7; D is perhaps TRBD1 (5 bases). Germline V gives CDR1 SGHVS, CDR2 FQNEAQ. V dropped 1 base and J dropped 2 bases, with 12 bases sitting between them. CDR3 length: 15 residues. CDR3 DNA sequence: TGTGCCAGCAGCTTAGTGGCAGGGTGGACCTACGAGCAGTACTTC. Protein sequence: CASSLVAGWTYEQYF.

This chain links TRBV5-1 with TRBJ2-5; the match to TRBD2 covers 14 bases. This CDR3 region has 14 residues. The junction had 0 bases not matched to a gene; V was cut back by 4 bases and J by 4 bases. Germline assignment: CDR1 SGHRS and CDR2 YFSETQ. The CDR3, as DNA: TGCGCCAGCAGCGGGACTAGCGGGAGAGAGACCCAGTACTTC. It yields the protein CASSGTSGRETQYF.

The rearrangement uses TRBV6-6 and TRBJ2-7; D is possibly TRBD2 (5 bases). Germline V gene data show CDR1 as MNHNY and CDR2 as SVGAGI (reference sequence). The CDR3 is made up of 14 amino acids. Between the trimmed V and J ends, which lost 0 bases and 6 bases, there was a span of 12 bases. CDR3 region: CASSYSAGPGEQYF. The CDR3 DNA sequence: TGTGCCAGCAGTTACTCTGCGGGTCCCGGCGAGCAGTACTTC.

The chain carries TRBV7-3 and TRBJ2-1; a possible D gene is TRBD2 (6 bases). Germline V gene lookup returns CDR1 SGHTA and CDR2 FQGTGA. CDR3 length: 16 residues. Trimming cost V 1 base and J 1 base, with 11 bases left between them. The CDR3 bases are TGTGCCAGCAGCTTAAAGGGCGGGACTTCCTACAATGAGCAGTTCTTC. Its translation is CASSLKGGTSYNEQFF.

This chain connects TRBV28 to TRBJ1-3; the D is unclear. The CDR3 contains 13 residues. From germline, CDR1 is MDHEN and CDR2 SYDVKM. The V and J ends lost 10 bases and 0 bases respectively, with 10 bases between them. CDR3 in DNA: TGTGCCATAAACACAAACTCTGGAAACACCATATATTTT. It translates to CAINTNSGNTIYF.

The rearrangement joins TRBV11-3 to TRBJ1-5; D not certain. V was trimmed by 3 bases and J by 5 bases, leaving 26 bases between them. The germline gives CDR1 SGHNT, CDR2 YENEEA. The CDR3 is made up of 19 amino acids. The CDR3 DNA sequence: TGTGCCAGCAGCTTGGTCCTCACACGTATCGGGGTATTCGATCAGCCCCAGCATTTT. This sequence encodes CASSLVLTRIGVFDQPQHF.

The V call is TRBV18, the J call TRBJ2-1, with 10 bases aligning to TRBD2. Trimming removed 3 bases from V and 0 bases from J; junction bases left unmatched: 8. The CDR3 consists of 18 residues. Germline CDR1 is KGHSH and CDR2 is LQKENI. The CDR3 spells CASSPASGGTSSYNEQFF. DNA of the CDR3: TGTGCCAGCTCACCGGCTAGCGGGGGTACGAGCTCCTACAATGAGCAGTTCTTC.

The chain couples TRBV13 to TRBJ2-2; tentative D call: TRBD1 (5 bases). Trimming removed 4 bases from V and 0 bases from J, with 18 bases in between. The CDR3 contains 18 residues. Germline values: CDR1 PRHDT, CDR2 FYEKMQ (reference sequence). CDR3 coding DNA: TGTGCCAGCAGCTCCTATCAACAGACAGTCACGAACACCGGGGAGCTGTTTTTT. Amino acid sequence: CASSSYQQTVTNTGELFF.

The rearrangement links TRBV10-3 to TRBJ1-4, with 8 bases lining up with TRBD1. The CDR3 totals 16 residues. The ends lost 0 bases at V and 8 bases at J; junction bases unmatched: 8. Germline loops: CDR1 ENHRY, CDR2 SYGVKD. DNA for the CDR3: TGTGCCATCAGTGAGTCGGGGGCAGGGGGCGGAGAAAAACTGTTTTTT. Translated, it gives CAISESGAGGGEKLFF.

The V call is TRBV15, the J call TRBJ1-2; no clear D gene. The CDR3 runs 13 residues. V was shortened by 0 bases and J by 6 bases, with 8 bases between the two germline ends. Germline CDR1 LNHNV, CDR2 YYDKDF (reference sequence). This CDR3 reads CATSRDRVDGYTF. CDR3 nucleotides: TGTGCCACCAGCAGAGATAGAGTTGATGGCTACACCTTC.

This chain connects TRBV7-6 to TRBJ2-3; 10 nucleotides agree with TRBD1. The CDR3 contains 15 residues. Per the germline V gene, CDR1 is SGHVS and CDR2 is FNYEAQ. V was pared by 5 bases and J by 4 bases, with 6 bases of the junction left unmatched. The CDR3 protein is CASSLRTGGADTQYF. The CDR3 coding sequence is TGTGCCAGCAGCCTCCGGACAGGGGGTGCAGATACGCAGTATTTT.

The V call is TRBV4-1, the J call TRBJ1-5, with D hard to call. The CDR3 runs 15 residues. Deletions cut 3 bases from V and 4 bases from J, with 13 bases between. Germline-derived CDR1 and CDR2 are MGHRA and YSYEKL. The CDR3: CASSQYEGENQPQHF. The CDR3 DNA follows: TGCGCCAGCAGCCAGTACGAAGGAGAAAATCAGCCCCAGCATTTT.

This chain links TRBV4-3 with TRBJ2-1; 10 bases agree with TRBD1. Unmatched junction bases numbered 0, after V lost 1 base and J lost 6 bases. This CDR3 spans 14 amino acids. The V gene's germline CDR1 is LGHNA and CDR2 YSLEER. CDR3 region: CASSQGQGANEQFF. The DNA of the CDR3 is TGCGCCAGCAGCCAAGGACAGGGGGCCAATGAGCAGTTCTTC.

The chain uses TRBV13 and TRBJ2-1; D is unresolved. The CDR3 is 14 amino acids. V was pared by 1 base and J by 1 base, with 5 bases between. Germline V gives CDR1 PRHDT, CDR2 FYEKMQ (reference sequence). CDR3 in amino acids: CASSLAVSYNEQFF. The CDR3 DNA sequence: TGTGCCAGCAGCTTAGCGGTTTCCTACAATGAGCAGTTCTTC.

The chain uses TRBV2 and TRBJ2-7; weak D call: TRBD1 (6 bases). The CDR3 is 14 amino acids. The ends were cut back, 6 bases at V and 1 base at J, with 13 bases in the middle. The germline CDR1 and CDR2 sequences are SNHLY and FYNNEI. CDR3 loop: CASRAQGPSYEQYF. As DNA, the CDR3 is TGTGCCAGCAGGGCACAGGGTCCATCCTACGAGCAGTACTTC.